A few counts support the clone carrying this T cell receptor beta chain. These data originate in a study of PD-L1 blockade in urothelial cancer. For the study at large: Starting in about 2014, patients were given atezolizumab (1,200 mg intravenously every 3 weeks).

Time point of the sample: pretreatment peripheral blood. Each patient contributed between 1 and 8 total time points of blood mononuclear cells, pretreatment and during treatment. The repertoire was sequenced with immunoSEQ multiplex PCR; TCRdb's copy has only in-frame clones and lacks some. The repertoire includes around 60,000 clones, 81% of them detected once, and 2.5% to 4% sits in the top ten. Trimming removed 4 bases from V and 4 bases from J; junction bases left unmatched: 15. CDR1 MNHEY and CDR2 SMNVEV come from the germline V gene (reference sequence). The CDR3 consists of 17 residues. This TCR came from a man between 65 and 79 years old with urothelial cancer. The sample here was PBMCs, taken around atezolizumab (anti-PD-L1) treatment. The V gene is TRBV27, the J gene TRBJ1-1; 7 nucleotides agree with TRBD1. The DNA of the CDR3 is TGTGCCAGCAGTTCACAAACCCCGACAGGGTGGGTCACTGAAGCTTTCTTT. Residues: CASSSQTPTGWVTEAFF.